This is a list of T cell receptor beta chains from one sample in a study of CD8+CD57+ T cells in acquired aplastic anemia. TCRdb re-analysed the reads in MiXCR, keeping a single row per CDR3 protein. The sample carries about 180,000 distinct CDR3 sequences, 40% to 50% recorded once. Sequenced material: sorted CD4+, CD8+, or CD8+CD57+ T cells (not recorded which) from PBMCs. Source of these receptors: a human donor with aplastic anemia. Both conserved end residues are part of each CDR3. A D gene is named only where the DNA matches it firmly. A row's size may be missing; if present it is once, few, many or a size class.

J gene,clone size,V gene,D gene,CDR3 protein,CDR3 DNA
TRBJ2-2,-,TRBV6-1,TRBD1,CASRRDRGTGELFF,TGTGCCAGCAGGAGGGACAGGGGAACCGGGGAGCTGTTTTTT
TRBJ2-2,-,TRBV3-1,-,CASSPPQNTGELFF,TGTGCCAGCAGCCCTCCACAGAACACCGGGGAGCTGTTTTTT
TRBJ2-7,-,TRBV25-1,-,CASSGRLFEQYF,TGTGCCAGCAGTGGACGTTTGTTCGAGCAGTACTTC
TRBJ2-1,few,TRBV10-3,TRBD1,CAISEPGQSFYNEQFF,TGTGCCATCAGTGAGCCGGGACAGTCTTTTTACAATGAGCAGTTCTTC
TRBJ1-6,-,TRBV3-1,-,CASSVKDNSPLHF,TGTGCCAGCAGCGTAAAGGATAATTCACCCCTCCACTTT
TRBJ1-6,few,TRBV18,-,CASSPLDSTSPLHF,TGTGCCAGCTCACCGCTGGACAGTACTTCACCCCTCCACTTT
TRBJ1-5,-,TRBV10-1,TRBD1,CASSRTGGASFQPQHF,TGCGCCAGCAGCAGGACAGGGGGCGCTTCATTTCAGCCCCAGCATTTT
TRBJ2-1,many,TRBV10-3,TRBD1,CAITADRANNEQFF,TGTGCCATCACAGCAGACAGGGCCAACAATGAGCAGTTCTTC
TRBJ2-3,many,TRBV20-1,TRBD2,CSARTSGGPDTQYF,TGCAGTGCTCGGACTAGCGGGGGCCCAGATACGCAGTATTTT
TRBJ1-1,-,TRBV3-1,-,CASSQDQGLWTEAFF,TGTGCCAGCAGCCAAGATCAAGGATTATGGACTGAAGCTTTCTTT
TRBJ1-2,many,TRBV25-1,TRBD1,CASSLTGVDYGYTF,TGTGCCAGCAGCCTGACAGGGGTCGACTATGGCTACACCTTC
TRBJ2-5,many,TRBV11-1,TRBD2,CASSLGTAGGPQETQYF,TGTGCCAGCAGCTTAGGTACAGCGGGGGGGCCCCAAGAGACCCAGTACTTC
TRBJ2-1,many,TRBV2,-,CASLVRPLYNEQFF,TGTGCCAGCTTAGTTCGGCCCCTCTACAATGAGCAGTTCTTC
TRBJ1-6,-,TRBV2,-,CASGGQKFSPLHF,TGTGCCAGCGGGGGACAAAAGTTCTCACCCCTCCACTTT
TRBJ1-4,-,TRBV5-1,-,CASSYGQSEKLFF,TGCGCCAGCAGCTACGGACAGTCTGAAAAACTGTTTTTT
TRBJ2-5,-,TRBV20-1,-,CSARTWAVETQYF,TGCAGTGCAAGAACATGGGCGGTGGAGACCCAGTACTTC
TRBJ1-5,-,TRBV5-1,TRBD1,CASSIGQDGNQPQHF,TGCGCCAGCAGCATAGGACAGGATGGCAATCAGCCCCAGCATTTT
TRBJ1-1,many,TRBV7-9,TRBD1,CASSPDRDTEAFF,TGTGCCAGCAGCCCCGACAGGGACACTGAAGCTTTCTTT
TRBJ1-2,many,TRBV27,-,CASSPGATGYGYTF,TGTGCCAGCAGTCCAGGGGCAACAGGCTATGGCTACACCTTC
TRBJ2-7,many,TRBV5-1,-,CASSLHPGAIYEQYF,TGCGCCAGCAGTTTACATCCAGGGGCTATTTACGAGCAGTACTTC
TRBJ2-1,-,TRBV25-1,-,CASSEYGGWEQFF,TGTGCCAGCAGTGAATATGGCGGCTGGGAGCAGTTCTTC
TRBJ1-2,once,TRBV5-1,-,CASSWADSDGYTF,TGCGCCAGCAGCTGGGCAGACAGTGATGGCTACACCTTC
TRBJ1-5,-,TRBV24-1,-,CATSADGPQPQHF,TGTGCCACCAGCGCCGACGGGCCTCAGCCCCAGCATTTT
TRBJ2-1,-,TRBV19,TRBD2,CASSMTGRSSAGGGHEQFF,TGTGCCAGTAGTATGACGGGGAGGTCTAGCGCGGGGGGAGGGCATGAGCAGTTCTTC
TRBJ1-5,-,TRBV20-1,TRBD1,CSASLQGGINQPQHF,TGCAGTGCTAGTCTACAGGGGGGTATCAATCAGCCCCAGCATTTT
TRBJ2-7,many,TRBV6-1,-,CASGVVGLVYEQYF,TGTGCCAGCGGGGTGGTGGGGTTAGTCTACGAGCAGTACTTC
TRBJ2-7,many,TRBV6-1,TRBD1,CASGQVNGEQYF,TGTGCCAGTGGACAGGTTAACGGCGAGCAGTACTTC
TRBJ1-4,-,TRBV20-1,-,CSASGRTNEKLFF,TGCAGTGCTAGCGGGAGGACTAATGAAAAACTGTTTTTT
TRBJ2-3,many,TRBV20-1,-,CSASGGTGGGIDTQYF,TGCAGTGCTAGTGGGGGTACCGGGGGCGGGATAGATACGCAGTATTTT
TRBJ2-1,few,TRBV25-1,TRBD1,CASSEYGTGYNEQFF,TGTGCCAGCAGTGAATACGGGACAGGGTACAATGAGCAGTTCTTC
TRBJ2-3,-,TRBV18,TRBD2,CASSPLAGEFRDTQYF,TGTGCCAGCTCACCCCTAGCGGGGGAGTTCAGGGATACGCAGTATTTT
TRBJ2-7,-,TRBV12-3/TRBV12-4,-,CASSLGGTLGGQYF,TGTGCCAGCAGTTTAGGCGGGACCCTCGGTGGGCAGTACTTC
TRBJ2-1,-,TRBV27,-,CASSPRFIAASSYNEQFF,TGTGCCAGCAGTCCCAGGTTTATCGCCGCCAGCTCCTACAATGAGCAGTTCTTC
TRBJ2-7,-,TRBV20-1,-,CSASSRGSYEQYF,TGCAGTGCCAGCAGCCGGGGGAGCTACGAGCAGTACTTC
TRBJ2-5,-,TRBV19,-,CASSKVKETQYF,TGTGCCAGTAGTAAAGTCAAAGAGACCCAGTACTTC
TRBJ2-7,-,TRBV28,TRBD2,CASSQLAGLSSEQYF,TGTGCCAGCAGTCAACTAGCGGGGTTAAGTAGCGAGCAGTACTTC
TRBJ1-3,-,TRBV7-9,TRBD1,CASNRGPGNTIYF,TGTGCCAGCAACAGGGGGCCTGGAAACACCATATATTTT
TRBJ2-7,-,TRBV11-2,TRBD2,CASSLEGTSSYEQYF,TGTGCCAGCAGCTTAGAGGGGACTAGCTCCTACGAGCAGTACTTC
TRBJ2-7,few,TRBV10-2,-,CASSEYSSSYEQYF,TGCGCCAGCAGTGAGTACAGCAGCTCCTACGAGCAGTACTTC
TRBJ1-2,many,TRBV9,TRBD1,CASTGTGSGTGYGYTF,TGTGCCAGCACCGGGACAGGTTCGGGGACCGGGTATGGCTACACCTTC
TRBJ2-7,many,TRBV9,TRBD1,CASSPTGSYEQYF,TGTGCCAGCAGCCCGACAGGGTCCTACGAGCAGTACTTC
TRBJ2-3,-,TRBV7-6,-,CASSLGLLDTHYF,TGTGCCAGCAGCTTAGGACTATTGGATACGCACTATTTT